This TCR beta chain comes out of a study of neurological immune-mediated disorders. This clonotype has ten or more counts. The CDR3 has 15 residues. Per the germline V gene, CDR1 is SGHTA and CDR2 is FQGNSA. Trimming stripped 5 bases from V and 3 bases from J, with 14 bases between. TCRdb fed the 5' RACE reads into MiXCR, producing one record per CDR3 protein. Altogether under 85,000 distinct CDR3 sequences are present, roughly 13% being singletons, with the ten largest covering 6.5% to 8%. The rearrangement uses TRBV7-2 and TRBJ2-1; perhaps TRBD1 as D (6 bases). The sequence derives from a woman in her forties or fifties in good health. The sample was PBMCs. The CDR3 DNA reads as TGTGCCAGCAGCCCACAGCAGGGGTTCTACAATGAGCAGTTCTTC. Residues: CASSPQQGFYNEQFF.